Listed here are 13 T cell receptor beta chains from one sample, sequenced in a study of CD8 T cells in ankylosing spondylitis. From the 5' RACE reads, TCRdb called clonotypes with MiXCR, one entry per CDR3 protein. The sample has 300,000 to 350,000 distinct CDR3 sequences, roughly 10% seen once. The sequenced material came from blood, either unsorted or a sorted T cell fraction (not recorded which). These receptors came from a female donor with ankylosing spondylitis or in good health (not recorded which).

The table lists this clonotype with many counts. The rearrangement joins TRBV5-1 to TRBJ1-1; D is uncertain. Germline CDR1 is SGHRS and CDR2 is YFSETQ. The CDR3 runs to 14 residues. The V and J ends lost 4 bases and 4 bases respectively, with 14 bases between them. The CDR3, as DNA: TGCGCCAGCAGCCCCAACCTTGAGGGCACTGAAGCTTTCTTT. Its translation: CASSPNLEGTEAFF.

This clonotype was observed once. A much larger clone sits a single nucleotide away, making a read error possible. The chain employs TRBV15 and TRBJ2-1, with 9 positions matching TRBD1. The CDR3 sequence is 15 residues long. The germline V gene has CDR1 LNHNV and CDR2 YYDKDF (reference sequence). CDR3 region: CASSRDRAGYNEQFF. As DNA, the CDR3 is TGTGCCAGCAGCAGGGACAGGGCAGGGTACAATGAGCAGTTCTTC.

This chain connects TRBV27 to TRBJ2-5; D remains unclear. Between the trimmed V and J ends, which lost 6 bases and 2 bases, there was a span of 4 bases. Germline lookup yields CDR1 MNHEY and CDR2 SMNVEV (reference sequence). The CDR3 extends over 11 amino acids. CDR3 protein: CASRKQETQYF. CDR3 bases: TGTGCCAGCAGGAAACAAGAGACCCAGTACTTC.

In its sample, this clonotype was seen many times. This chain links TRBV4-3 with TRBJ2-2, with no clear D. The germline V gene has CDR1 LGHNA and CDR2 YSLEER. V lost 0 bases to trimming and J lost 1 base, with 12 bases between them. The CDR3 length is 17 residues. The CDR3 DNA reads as TGCGCCAGCAGCCAAGAATCAGGCTATGGGAACACCGGGGAGCTGTTTTTT. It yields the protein CASSQESGYGNTGELFF.

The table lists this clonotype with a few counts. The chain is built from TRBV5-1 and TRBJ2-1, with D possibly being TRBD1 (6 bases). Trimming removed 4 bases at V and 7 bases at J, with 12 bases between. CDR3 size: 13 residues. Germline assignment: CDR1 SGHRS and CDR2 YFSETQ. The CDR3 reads CASSPWTENEQFF. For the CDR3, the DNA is TGCGCCAGCAGCCCGTGGACAGAGAATGAGCAGTTCTTC. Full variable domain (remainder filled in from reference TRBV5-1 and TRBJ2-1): KAGVTQTPRYLIKTRGQQVTLSCSPISGHRSVSWYQQTPGQGLQFLFEYFSETQRNKGNFPGRFSGRQFSNSRSEMNVSTLELGDSALYLCASSPWTENEQFFGPGTRLTVL.

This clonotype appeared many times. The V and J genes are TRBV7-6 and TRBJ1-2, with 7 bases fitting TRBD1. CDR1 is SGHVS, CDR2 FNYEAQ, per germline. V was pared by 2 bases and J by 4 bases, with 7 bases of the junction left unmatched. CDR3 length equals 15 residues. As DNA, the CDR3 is TGTGCCAGCAGCTTATCCATGACAGGGCTCTATGGCTACACCTTC. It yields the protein CASSLSMTGLYGYTF.

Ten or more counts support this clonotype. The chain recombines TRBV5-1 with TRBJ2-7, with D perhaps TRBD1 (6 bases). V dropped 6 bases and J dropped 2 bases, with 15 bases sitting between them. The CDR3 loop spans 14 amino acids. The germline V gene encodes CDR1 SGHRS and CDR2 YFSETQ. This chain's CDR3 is CASNRDNVPYEQYF. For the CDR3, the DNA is TGCGCCAGCAACCGGGACAATGTTCCCTACGAGCAGTACTTC.

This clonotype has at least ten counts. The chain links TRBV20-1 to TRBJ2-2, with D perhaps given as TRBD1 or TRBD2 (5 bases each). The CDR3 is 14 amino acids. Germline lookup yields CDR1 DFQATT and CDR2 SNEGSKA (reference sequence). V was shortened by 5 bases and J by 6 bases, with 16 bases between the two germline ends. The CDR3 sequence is CSAADLGVAGELFF. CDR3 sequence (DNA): TGCAGTGCTGCTGACTTGGGGGTGGCCGGGGAGCTGTTTTTT.

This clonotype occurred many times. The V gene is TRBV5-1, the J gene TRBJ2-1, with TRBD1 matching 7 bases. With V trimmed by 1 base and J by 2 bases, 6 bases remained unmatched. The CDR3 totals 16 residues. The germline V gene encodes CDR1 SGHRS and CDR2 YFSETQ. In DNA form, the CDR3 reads TGCGCCAGCAGCTTGCAACCGGGACAGACCTACAATGAGCAGTTCTTC. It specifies CASSLQPGQTYNEQFF. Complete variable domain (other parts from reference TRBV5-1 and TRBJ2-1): KAGVTQTPRYLIKTRGQQVTLSCSPISGHRSVSWYQQTPGQGLQFLFEYFSETQRNKGNFPGRFSGRQFSNSRSEMNVSTLELGDSALYLCASSLQPGQTYNEQFFGPGTRLTVL.

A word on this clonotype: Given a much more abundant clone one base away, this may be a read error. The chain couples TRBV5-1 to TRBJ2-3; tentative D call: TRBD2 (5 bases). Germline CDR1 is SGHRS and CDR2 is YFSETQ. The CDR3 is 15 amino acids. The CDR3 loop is CACSLAGVPTDTQYF. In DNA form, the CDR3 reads TGCGCCTGCAGCTTGGCCGGGGTACCCACAGATACGCAGTATTTT.

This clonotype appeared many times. CDR3 region: CASSLAERNTIYF. As DNA, the CDR3 is TGTGCCAGCAGCTTAGCGGAGAGGAACACCATATATTTT. The chain joins TRBV7-2 to TRBJ1-3, with D unclear. Trimming left V 0 bases short and J 7 bases short, with 7 bases between. Per germline, CDR1 SGHTA and CDR2 FQGNSA. This CDR3 comprises 13 residues.

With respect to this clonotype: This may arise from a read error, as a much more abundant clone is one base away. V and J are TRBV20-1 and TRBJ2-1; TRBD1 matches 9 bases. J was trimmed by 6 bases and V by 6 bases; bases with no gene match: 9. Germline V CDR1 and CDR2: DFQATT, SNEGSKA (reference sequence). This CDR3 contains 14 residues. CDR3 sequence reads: CSAPLDRGRNEQFF. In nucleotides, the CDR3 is TGCAGTGCCCCTCTGGACAGGGGTCGCAATGAGCAGTTCTTC.

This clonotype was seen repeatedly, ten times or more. CDR3 sequence (DNA): TGCGCCAGCAGCTTGGACGGCAGGAGTTTTAACTATGGCTACACCTTC. Translating gives CASSLDGRSFNYGYTF. The rearrangement uses TRBV5-1 and TRBJ1-2; the D is unclear. V lost 0 bases and J 1 base, leaving 13 bases between the germline ends. The CDR3 is 16 amino acids. Germline CDR1 is SGHRS and CDR2 is YFSETQ.